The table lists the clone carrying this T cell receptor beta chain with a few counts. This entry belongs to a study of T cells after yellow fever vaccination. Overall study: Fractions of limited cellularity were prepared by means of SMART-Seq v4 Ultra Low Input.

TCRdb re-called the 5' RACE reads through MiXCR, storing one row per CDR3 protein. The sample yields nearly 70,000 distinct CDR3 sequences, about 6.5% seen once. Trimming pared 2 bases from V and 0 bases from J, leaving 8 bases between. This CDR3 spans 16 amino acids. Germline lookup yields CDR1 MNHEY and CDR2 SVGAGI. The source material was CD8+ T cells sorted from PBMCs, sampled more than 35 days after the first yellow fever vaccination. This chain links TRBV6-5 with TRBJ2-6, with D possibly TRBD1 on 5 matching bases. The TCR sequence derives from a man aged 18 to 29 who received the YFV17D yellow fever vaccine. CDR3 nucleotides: TGTGCCAGCAGTTACCCAGACAGCTCTGGGGCCAACGTCCTGACTTTC. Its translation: CASSYPDSSGANVLTF.